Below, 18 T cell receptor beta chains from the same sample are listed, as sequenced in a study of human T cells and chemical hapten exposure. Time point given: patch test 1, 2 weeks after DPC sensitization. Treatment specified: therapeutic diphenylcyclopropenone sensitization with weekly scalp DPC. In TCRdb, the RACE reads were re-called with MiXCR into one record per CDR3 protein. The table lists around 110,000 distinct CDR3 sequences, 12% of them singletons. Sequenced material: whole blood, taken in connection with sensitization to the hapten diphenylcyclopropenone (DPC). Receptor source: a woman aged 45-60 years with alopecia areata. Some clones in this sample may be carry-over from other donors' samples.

CDR3 amino acids: CASSKDRSLQPQHF. In nucleotides, the CDR3 is TGTGCCAGCTCCAAGGACAGAAGCCTTCAGCCCCAGCATTTT. This chain joins TRBV18 and TRBJ1-5; possibly TRBD1 for D (6 bases). The germline gives CDR1 KGHSH, CDR2 LQKENI. This CDR3 has 14 amino acids. Trimming removed 6 bases at V and 6 bases at J, with 15 bases between.

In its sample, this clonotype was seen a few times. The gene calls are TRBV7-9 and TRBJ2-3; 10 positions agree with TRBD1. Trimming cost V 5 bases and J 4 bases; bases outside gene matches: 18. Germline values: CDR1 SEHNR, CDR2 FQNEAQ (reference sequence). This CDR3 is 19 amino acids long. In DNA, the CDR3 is TGTGCCAGCAGCCTAGGCCCTGAACCGGGACAGGGGTTTGCAGATACGCAGTATTTT. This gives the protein CASSLGPEPGQGFADTQYF.

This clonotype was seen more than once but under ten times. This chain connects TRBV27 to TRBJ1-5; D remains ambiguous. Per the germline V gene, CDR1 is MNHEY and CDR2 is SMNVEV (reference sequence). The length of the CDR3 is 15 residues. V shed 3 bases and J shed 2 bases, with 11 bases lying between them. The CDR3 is CASSFWGYGNQPQHF. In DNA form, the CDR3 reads TGTGCCAGCAGTTTCTGGGGATACGGCAATCAGCCCCAGCATTTT.

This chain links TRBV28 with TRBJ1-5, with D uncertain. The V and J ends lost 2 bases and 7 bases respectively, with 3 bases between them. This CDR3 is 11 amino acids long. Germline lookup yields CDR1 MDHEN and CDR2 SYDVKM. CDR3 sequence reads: CASSLTQPQHF. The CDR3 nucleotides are TGTGCCAGCAGTTTAACACAGCCCCAGCATTTT. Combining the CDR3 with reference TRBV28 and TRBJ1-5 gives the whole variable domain DVKVTQSSRYLVKRTGEKVFLECVQDMDHENMFWYRQDPGLGLRLIYFSYDVKMKEKGDIPEGYSVSREKKERFSLILESASTNQTSMYLCASSLTQPQHFGDGTRLSIL.

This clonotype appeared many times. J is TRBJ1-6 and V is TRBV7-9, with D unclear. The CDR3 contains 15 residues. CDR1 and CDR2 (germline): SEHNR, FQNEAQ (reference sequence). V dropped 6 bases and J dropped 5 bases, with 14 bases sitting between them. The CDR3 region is CASRPGLHNNSPLHF. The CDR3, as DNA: TGTGCCAGCAGACCCGGACTCCACAATAATTCACCCCTCCACTTT.

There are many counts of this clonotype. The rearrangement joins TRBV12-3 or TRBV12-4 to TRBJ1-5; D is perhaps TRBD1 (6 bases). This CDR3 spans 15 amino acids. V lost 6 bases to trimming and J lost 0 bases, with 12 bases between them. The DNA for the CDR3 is TGTGCCAGCAGCCGGAGGGGGAATAGCAATCAGCCCCAGCATTTT. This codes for CASSRRGNSNQPQHF.

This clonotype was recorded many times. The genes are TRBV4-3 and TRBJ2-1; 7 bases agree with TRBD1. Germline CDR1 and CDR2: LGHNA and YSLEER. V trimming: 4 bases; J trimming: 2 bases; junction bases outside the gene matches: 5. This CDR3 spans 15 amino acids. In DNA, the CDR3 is TGCGCCAGCAGCCCGGGGACAGCGACCTACAATGAGCAGTTCTTC. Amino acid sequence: CASSPGTATYNEQFF.

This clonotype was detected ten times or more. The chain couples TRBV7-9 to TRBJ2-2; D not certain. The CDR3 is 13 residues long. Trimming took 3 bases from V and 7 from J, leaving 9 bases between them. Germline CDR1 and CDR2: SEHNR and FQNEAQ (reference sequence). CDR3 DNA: TGTGCCAGCAGCTTTACGGGTGTCGGGGAGCTGTTTTTT. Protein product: CASSFTGVGELFF.

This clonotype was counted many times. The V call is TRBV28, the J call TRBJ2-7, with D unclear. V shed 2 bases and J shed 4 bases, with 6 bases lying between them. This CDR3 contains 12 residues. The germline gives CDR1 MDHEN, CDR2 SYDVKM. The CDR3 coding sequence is TGTGCCAGCAGTTTAATCCCATACGAGCAGTACTTC. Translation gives CASSLIPYEQYF.

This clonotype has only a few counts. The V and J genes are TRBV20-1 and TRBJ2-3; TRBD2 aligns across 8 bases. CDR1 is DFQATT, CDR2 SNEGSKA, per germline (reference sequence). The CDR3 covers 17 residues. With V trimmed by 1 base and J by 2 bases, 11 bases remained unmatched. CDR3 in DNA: TGCAGTGCTAGAGCCTCGGGACTAGGAGTCCCCACAGATACGCAGTATTTT. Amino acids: CSARASGLGVPTDTQYF.

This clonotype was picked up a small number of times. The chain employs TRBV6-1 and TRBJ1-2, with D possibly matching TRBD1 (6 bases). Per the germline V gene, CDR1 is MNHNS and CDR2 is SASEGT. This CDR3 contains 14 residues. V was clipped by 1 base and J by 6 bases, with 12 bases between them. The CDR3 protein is CASSEGRGGNGYTF. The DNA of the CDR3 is TGTGCCAGCAGTGAAGGCAGAGGGGGTAATGGCTACACCTTC.

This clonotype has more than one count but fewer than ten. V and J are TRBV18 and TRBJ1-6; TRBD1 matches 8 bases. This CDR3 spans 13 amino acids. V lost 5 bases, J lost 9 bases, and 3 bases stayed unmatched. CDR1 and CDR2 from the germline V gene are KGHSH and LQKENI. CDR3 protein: CASSGQGGSPLHF. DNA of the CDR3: TGTGCCAGCTCAGGACAGGGTGGTTCACCCCTCCACTTT.

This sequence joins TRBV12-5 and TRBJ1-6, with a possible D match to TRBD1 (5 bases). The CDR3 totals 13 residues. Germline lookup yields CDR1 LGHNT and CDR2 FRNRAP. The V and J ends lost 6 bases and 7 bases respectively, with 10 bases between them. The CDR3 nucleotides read TGTGCTAGTGGACAGGAGCCAAATTCACCCCTCCACTTT. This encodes CASGQEPNSPLHF.

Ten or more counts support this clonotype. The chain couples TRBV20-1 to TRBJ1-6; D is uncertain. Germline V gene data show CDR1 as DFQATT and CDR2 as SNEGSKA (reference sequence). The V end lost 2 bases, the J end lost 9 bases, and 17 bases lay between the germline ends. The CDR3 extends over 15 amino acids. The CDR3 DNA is TGCAGTGCTAGAAGTAGAGGGCATCGAGGTTCACCCCTCCACTTT. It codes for CSARSRGHRGSPLHF.

As DNA, the CDR3 is TGTGCCAGCACGGAACAGGGGGCTGACACTGAAGCTTTCTTT. This sequence encodes CASTEQGADTEAFF. The chain has TRBV7-9 and TRBJ1-1, with 9 bases matching TRBD1. This CDR3 has 14 residues. CDR1 is SEHNR and CDR2 is FQNEAQ in the germline V gene (reference sequence). Trimming took 7 bases from V and 3 from J; bases not matched to a gene: 6.

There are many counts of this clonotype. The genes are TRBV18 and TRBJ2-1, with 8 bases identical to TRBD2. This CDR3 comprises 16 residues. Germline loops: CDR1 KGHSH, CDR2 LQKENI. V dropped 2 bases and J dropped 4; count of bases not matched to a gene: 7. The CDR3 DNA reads TGTGCCAGCTCACCATCTGGGACTAGTGTATACAATGAGCAGTTCTTC. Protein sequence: CASSPSGTSVYNEQFF. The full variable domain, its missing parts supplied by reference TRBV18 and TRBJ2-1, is NAGVMQNPRHLVRRRGQEARLRCSPMKGHSHVYWYRQLPEEGLKFMVYLQKENIIDESGMPKERFSAEFPKEGPSILRIQQVVRGDSAAYFCASSPSGTSVYNEQFFGPGTRLTVL.

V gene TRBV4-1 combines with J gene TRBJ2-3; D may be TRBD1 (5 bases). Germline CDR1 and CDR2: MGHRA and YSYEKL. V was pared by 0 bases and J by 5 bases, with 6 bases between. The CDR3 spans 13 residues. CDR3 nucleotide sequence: TGCGCCAGCAGCCAAGATAGGGGAGATACGCAGTATTTT. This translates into CASSQDRGDTQYF.

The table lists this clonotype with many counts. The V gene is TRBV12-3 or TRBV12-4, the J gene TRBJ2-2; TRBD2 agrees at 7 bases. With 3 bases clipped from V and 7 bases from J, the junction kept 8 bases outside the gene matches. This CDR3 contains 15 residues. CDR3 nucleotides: TGTGCCAGCAGTTTTTTCTCGGGGGGTGGCGGGGAGCTGTTTTTT. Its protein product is CASSFFSGGGGELFF.